This is a list of T cell receptor beta chains from one sample in a study of shared clonotypes between healthy human individuals. The assay was immunoSEQ multiplex PCR, and TCRdb's table has in-frame clones only and misses some. The table records over a million clones, around 78% of them present only once. The sequenced material came from memory CD4+ T cells from PBMCs. Receptors were obtained from a man aged 18 to 29 in good health. Some clones in this sample may be carry-over from other donors' samples. CDR3s include the opening cysteine and the closing phenylalanine or tryptophan. Fields, in order: D gene, clone size, V gene, J gene, CDR3 DNA, CDR3 protein. A D gene is named only where the DNA matches it firmly. Size values are once, few and many counts, or a class for expanded clones, and some rows have none.

D: -; size: -; V: TRBV4-3; J: TRBJ2-5; DNA: TGCGCCAGCAGCCAAGAGGGCGGAGGAGTCGAGACCCAGTACTTC; CDR3: CASSQEGGGVETQYF
D: -; size: few; V: TRBV7-8; J: TRBJ1-2; DNA: TGTGCCAGCAGCTTATCGAGGGATAGCTATGGCTACACCTTC; CDR3: CASSLSRDSYGYTF
D: -; size: -; V: TRBV28; J: TRBJ1-2; DNA: TGTGCCAGCAGGACTACCCAGGACTATGGCTACACCTTC; CDR3: CASRTTQDYGYTF
D: -; size: -; V: TRBV30; J: TRBJ2-1; DNA: TGTGCCCTACAAGGGAGCTCCTACAATGAGCAGTTCTTC; CDR3: CALQGSSYNEQFF
D: TRBD2; size: -; V: TRBV7-9; J: TRBJ2-5; DNA: TGTGCCAGCAGCTCTCTAGCGGGAGAAGAGACCCAGTACTTC; CDR3: CASSSLAGEETQYF
D: -; size: -; V: TRBV5-1; J: TRBJ2-1; DNA: TGCGCCAGCAGCCTCGGGAGCTCCTACAATGAGCAGTTCTTC; CDR3: CASSLGSSYNEQFF
D: -; size: once; V: TRBV7-2; J: TRBJ2-7; DNA: TGTGCCAGCAGCTCCCCGGGCAGGGACGAGCAGTACTTC; CDR3: CASSSPGRDEQYF
D: -; size: few; V: TRBV29-1; J: TRBJ1-2; DNA: TGCAGCGCCGGACGTAGTGAGTTGGGTGGCTACACCTTC; CDR3: CSAGRSELGGYTF
D: -; size: -; V: TRBV30; J: TRBJ2-1; DNA: TGTGCCTGGAGTGATACAGGCAATGAGCAGTTCTTC; CDR3: CAWSDTGNEQFF
D: -; size: -; V: TRBV7-2; J: TRBJ2-5; DNA: TGTGCCAGCAGCCCCGGGACACACCCCGGAGGGGAGACCCAGTACTTC; CDR3: CASSPGTHPGGETQYF
D: -; size: -; V: TRBV6-5; J: TRBJ1-2; DNA: TGTGCCAGCAGTTACGGGGGCCGAAACTATGGCTACACCTTC; CDR3: CASSYGGRNYGYTF
D: -; size: -; V: TRBV4-2; J: TRBJ1-4; DNA: TGTGCCAGCAGCCAAGTCCAGACGGGTTCAGCTGAAAAACTGTTTTTT; CDR3: CASSQVQTGSAEKLFF
D: -; size: -; V: TRBV7-2; J: TRBJ2-7; DNA: TGTGCCAGCAGCCGCGGGGCTAGCGAAACCTACGAGCAGTACTTC; CDR3: CASSRGASETYEQYF
D: -; size: -; V: TRBV30; J: TRBJ2-1; DNA: TGTGCCTGGAGTTACTACAATGAGCAGTTCTTC; CDR3: CAWSYYNEQFF
D: TRBD1; size: -; V: TRBV27; J: TRBJ1-1; DNA: TGTGCCAGCAGTTTTCAGGGACAGACGAACACTGAAGCTTTCTTT; CDR3: CASSFQGQTNTEAFF
D: -; size: -; V: TRBV5-1; J: TRBJ2-2; DNA: TGCGCCAGCAGGAGACAGAACACCGGGGAGCTGTTTTTT; CDR3: CASRRQNTGELFF
D: -; size: -; V: TRBV7-8; J: TRBJ2-7; DNA: TGTGCCAGCAGCTTAGGGACTGTCAACTACGAGCAGTACTTC; CDR3: CASSLGTVNYEQYF
D: -; size: -; V: TRBV7-3; J: TRBJ2-2; DNA: TGTGCCAGCAGCTTTACAGAGACCGGGGAGCTGTTTTTT; CDR3: CASSFTETGELFF
D: -; size: -; V: TRBV2; J: TRBJ2-5; DNA: TGTGCCAGCAGTAATGGCAGGGAAGAGACCCAGTACTTC; CDR3: CASSNGREETQYF